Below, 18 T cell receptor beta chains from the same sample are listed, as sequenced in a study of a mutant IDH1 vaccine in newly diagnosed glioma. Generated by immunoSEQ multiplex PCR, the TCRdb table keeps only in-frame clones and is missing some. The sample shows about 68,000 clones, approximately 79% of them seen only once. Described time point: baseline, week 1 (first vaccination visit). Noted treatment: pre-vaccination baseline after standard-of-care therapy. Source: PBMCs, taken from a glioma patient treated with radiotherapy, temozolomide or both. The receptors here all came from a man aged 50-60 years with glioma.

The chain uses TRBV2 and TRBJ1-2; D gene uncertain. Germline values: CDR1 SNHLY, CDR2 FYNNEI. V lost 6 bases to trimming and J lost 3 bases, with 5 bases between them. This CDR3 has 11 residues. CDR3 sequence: CASRQYYGYTF. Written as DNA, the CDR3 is TGTGCCAGCAGACAGTACTATGGCTACACCTTC.

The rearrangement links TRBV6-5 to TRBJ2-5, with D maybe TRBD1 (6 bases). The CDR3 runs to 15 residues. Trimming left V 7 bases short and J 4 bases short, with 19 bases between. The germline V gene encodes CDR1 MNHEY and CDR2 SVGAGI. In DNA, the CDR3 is TGTGCCAGCACCCAGGGGTTCGAGGAAGGAGAGACCCAGTACTTC. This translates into CASTQGFEEGETQYF.

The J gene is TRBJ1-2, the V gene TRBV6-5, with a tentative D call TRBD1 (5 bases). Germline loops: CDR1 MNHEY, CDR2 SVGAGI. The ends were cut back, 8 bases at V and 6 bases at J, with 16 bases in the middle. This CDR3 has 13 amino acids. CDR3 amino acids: CASGKTAADGYTF. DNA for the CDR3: TGTGCCAGCGGAAAGACAGCAGCCGATGGCTACACCTTC.

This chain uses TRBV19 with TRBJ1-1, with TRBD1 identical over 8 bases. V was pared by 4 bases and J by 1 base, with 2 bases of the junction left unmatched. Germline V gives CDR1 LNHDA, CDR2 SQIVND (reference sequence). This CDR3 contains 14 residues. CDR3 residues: CASSTGGANTEAFF. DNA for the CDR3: TGTGCCAGTAGTACAGGGGGCGCGAACACTGAAGCTTTCTTT.

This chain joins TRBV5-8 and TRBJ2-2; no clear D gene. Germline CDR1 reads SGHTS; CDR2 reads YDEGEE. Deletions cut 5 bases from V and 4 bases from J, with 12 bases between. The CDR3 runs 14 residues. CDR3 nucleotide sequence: TGTGCCAGCAGGGTGTCCCCCGGCACCGGGGAGCTGTTTTTT. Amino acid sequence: CASRVSPGTGELFF.

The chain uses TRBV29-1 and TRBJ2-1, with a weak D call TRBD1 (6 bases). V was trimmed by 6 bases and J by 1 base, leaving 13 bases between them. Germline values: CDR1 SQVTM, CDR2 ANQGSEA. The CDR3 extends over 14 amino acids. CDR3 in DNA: TGCAGCGTCACCGGGACACATTCCTACAATGAGCAGTTCTTC. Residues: CSVTGTHSYNEQFF.

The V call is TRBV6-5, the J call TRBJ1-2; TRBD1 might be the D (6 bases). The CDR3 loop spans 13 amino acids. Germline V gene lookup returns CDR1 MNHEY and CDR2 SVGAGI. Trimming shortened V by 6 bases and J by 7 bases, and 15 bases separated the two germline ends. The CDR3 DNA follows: TGTGCCAGCAGGACAGGCGAAGGAGTTGGCTACACCTTC. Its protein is CASRTGEGVGYTF.

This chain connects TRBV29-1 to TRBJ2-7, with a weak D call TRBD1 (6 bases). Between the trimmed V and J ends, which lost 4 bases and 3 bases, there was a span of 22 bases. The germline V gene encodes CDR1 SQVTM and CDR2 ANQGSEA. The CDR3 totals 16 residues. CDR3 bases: TGCAGCGTTGTGGGGGCGGATGGAAGAGGTTTCTACGAGCAGTACTTC. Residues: CSVVGADGRGFYEQYF.

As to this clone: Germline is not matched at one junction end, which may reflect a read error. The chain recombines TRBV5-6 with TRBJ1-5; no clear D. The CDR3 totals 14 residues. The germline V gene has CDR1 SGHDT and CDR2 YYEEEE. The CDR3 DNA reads TGTGCCGGCAGCTTGGGCCTGACTAATCAGCCCCAGCATTTT. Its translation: CAGSLGLTNQPQHF.

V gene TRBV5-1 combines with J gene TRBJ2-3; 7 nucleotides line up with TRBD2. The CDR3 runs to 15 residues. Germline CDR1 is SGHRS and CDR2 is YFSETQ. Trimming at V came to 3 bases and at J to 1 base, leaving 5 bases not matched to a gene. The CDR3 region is CASSSGRAGTDTQYF. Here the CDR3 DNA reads TGCGCCAGCAGCTCGGGGAGGGCTGGCACAGATACGCAGTATTTT.

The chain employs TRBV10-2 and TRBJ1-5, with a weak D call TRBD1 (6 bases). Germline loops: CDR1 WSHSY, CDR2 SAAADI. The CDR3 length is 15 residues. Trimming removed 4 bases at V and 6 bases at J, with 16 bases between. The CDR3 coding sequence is TGCGCCAGCAGTGTAGGGGGTTCTTTGGGTCAGCCCCAGCATTTT. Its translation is CASSVGGSLGQPQHF.

The CDR3 region is CASSEERGVYNEQFF. The CDR3 region has the DNA TGTGCCAGCAGTGAGGAGCGGGGGGTTTACAATGAGCAGTTCTTC. The rearrangement uses TRBV2 and TRBJ2-1; 9 positions match TRBD2. The V gene's germline CDR1 is SNHLY and CDR2 FYNNEI. J was trimmed by 4 bases and V by 3 bases; bases with no gene match: 4. The CDR3 covers 15 residues.

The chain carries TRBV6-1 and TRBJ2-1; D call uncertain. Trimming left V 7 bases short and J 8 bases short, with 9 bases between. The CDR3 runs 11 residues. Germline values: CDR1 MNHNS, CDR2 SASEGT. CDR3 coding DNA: TGTGCCAGCATAGAAGTTGATGAGCAGTTCTTC. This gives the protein CASIEVDEQFF.

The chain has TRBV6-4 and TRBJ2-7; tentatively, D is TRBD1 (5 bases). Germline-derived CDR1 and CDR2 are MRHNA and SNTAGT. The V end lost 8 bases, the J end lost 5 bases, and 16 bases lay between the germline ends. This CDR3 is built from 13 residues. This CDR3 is CASRAGFKDEQYF. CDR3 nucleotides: TGTGCCAGCCGGGCAGGGTTTAAGGACGAGCAGTACTTC.

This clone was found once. The CDR3 DNA sequence: TGTGCCAGCAGCGAAGGACAGGTCGCAGATACGCAGTATTTT. This gives the protein CASSEGQVADTQYF. The rearrangement joins TRBV9 to TRBJ2-3, with 7 positions matching TRBD1. Looked up from germline, CDR1 is SGDLS and CDR2 is YYNGEE. The CDR3 consists of 14 residues. J lost 4 bases, V lost 3 bases, and 5 bases had no gene match.

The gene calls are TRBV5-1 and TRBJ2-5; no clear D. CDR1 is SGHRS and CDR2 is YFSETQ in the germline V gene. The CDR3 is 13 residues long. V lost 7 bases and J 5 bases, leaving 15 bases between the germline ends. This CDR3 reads CASFLPGGETQYF. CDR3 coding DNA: TGCGCCAGCTTCCTCCCGGGTGGGGAGACCCAGTACTTC.

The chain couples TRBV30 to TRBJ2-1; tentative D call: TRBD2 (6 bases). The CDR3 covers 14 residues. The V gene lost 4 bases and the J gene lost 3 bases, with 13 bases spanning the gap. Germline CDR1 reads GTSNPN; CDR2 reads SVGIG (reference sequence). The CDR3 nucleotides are TGTGCCTGGACCCCGGGACTTCTCTACAATGAGCAGTTCTTC. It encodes CAWTPGLLYNEQFF. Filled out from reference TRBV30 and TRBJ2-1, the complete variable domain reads SQTIHQWPATLVQPVGSPLSLECTVEGTSNPNLYWYRQAAGRGLQLLFYSVGIGQISSEVPQNLSASRPQDRQFILSSKKLLLSDSGFYLCAWTPGLLYNEQFFGPGTRLTVL.

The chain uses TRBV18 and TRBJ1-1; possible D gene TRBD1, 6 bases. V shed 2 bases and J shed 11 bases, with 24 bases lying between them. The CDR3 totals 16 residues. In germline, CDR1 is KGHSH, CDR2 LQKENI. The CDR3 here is CASSPSDPGVSRGAFF. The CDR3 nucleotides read TGTGCCAGCTCACCAAGTGATCCAGGGGTCTCCCGGGGGGCTTTCTTT.